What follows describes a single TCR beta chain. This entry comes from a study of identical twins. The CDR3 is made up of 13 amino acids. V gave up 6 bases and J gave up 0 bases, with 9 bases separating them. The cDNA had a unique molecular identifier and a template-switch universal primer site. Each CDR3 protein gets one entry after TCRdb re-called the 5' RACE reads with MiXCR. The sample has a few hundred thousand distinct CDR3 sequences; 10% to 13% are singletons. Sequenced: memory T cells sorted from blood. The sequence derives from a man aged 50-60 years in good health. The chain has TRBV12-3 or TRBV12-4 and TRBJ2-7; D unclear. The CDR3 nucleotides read TGTGCCAGCAGCTTTACTGGCTCCTACGAGCAGTACTTC. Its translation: CASSFTGSYEQYF.